A single sample is the source of the 25 T cell receptor beta chains below, sequenced in a study of cytomegalovirus exposure and HLA in healthy donors. In the PCR, 60 Vbeta and 13 Jbeta primers were used. TCRdb keeps only in-frame clones here, not all; method: immunoSEQ multiplex PCR. The repertoire includes around 130,000 clones, approximately 74% of them detected once, and 6.6% sits in the top ten. The source material was PBMCs. The receptors stem from a man in his forties or fifties in good health and CMV-seropositive.

The chain links TRBV5-1 to TRBJ2-7, with 7 bases fitting TRBD1. The junction had 5 bases not matched to a gene; V was cut back by 4 bases and J by 1 base. The germline V gene has CDR1 SGHRS and CDR2 YFSETQ. The CDR3 runs to 14 residues. CDR3 nucleotide sequence: TGCGCCAGCAGCACACAGGGGCATTCCTACGAGCAGTACTTC. It translates to CASSTQGHSYEQYF.

This chain connects TRBV5-1 to TRBJ1-5; D might be TRBD1 (5 bases). The CDR3 totals 15 residues. Trimming cost V 4 bases and J 3 bases, with 14 bases left between them. Germline loops: CDR1 SGHRS, CDR2 YFSETQ. CDR3 nucleotide sequence: TGCGCCAGCAGCCCTCGAGCAGGGCCCAATCAGCCCCAGCATTTT. This encodes CASSPRAGPNQPQHF. Filled out from reference TRBV5-1 and TRBJ1-5, the complete variable domain reads KAGVTQTPRYLIKTRGQQVTLSCSPISGHRSVSWYQQTPGQGLQFLFEYFSETQRNKGNFPGRFSGRQFSNSRSEMNVSTLELGDSALYLCASSPRAGPNQPQHFGDGTRLSIL.

V and J are TRBV27 and TRBJ2-7; D might be TRBD2 (6 bases). Germline CDR1 is MNHEY and CDR2 is SMNVEV (reference sequence). V was pared by 0 bases and J by 6 bases, with 9 bases between. The CDR3 runs to 13 residues. For the CDR3, the DNA is TGTGCCAGCAGTTTATCTTCCGGGAGCGAGCAGTACTTC. This sequence encodes CASSLSSGSEQYF.

The V gene is TRBV4-1, the J gene TRBJ1-1; possibly TRBD1 for D (5 bases). The V gene's germline CDR1 is MGHRA and CDR2 YSYEKL. This CDR3 contains 16 residues. V was cut by 1 base and J by 0 bases, with 12 bases left in between. The CDR3 region is CASSQAGGRMNTEAFF. The CDR3 DNA reads as TGCGCCAGCAGCCAAGCCGGGGGTCGAATGAACACTGAAGCTTTCTTT.

The chain links TRBV5-1 to TRBJ1-5; no clear D. V was shortened by 4 bases and J by 9 bases, with 17 bases between the two germline ends. From germline, CDR1 is SGHRS and CDR2 YFSETQ. The CDR3 length is 14 residues. CDR3: CASSRRRRTWPQHF. The CDR3 bases are TGCGCCAGCAGCAGGAGACGGCGTACCTGGCCCCAGCATTTT.

CDR3 region: CASSLEQNQPQHF. The DNA of the CDR3 is TGTGCCAGCAGCTTGGAACAAAATCAGCCCCAGCATTTT. The chain employs TRBV5-5 and TRBJ1-5; D gene uncertain. The CDR3 consists of 13 residues. From germline, CDR1 is SGHKS and CDR2 YYEKEE (reference sequence). Trimming left V 0 bases short and J 4 bases short, with 5 bases between.

V usage is TRBV9 and J usage is TRBJ2-1; tentatively, D is TRBD2 (6 bases). This CDR3 has 14 residues. The V end was cut by 4 bases, the J end by 5 bases, with 13 bases between. The V gene's germline CDR1 is SGDLS and CDR2 YYNGEE. The DNA for the CDR3 is TGTGCCAGCAGCCCCGGGACTCCTAACAATGAGCAGTTCTTC. This translates into CASSPGTPNNEQFF.

The chain carries TRBV11-3 and TRBJ2-6; TRBD1 aligns across 10 bases. Trimming at V came to 1 base and at J to 12 bases, leaving 6 bases not matched to a gene. This CDR3 has 15 amino acids. Per the germline V gene, CDR1 is SGHNT and CDR2 is YENEEA. The CDR3 protein is CASSLGTGGTTVLTF. In nucleotides, the CDR3 is TGTGCCAGCAGCTTAGGGACAGGGGGTACCACCGTCCTGACTTTC.

V gene TRBV5-6 combines with J gene TRBJ2-7; TRBD1 matches at 12 bases. The germline CDR1 and CDR2 sequences are SGHDT and YYEEEE. V lost 3 bases to trimming and J lost 4 bases; unmatched junction nucleotides: 2. CDR3 size: 14 residues. CDR3 sequence (DNA): TGTGCCAGCAGCTGGGACAGGGGGCTTTACGAGCAGTACTTC. As protein: CASSWDRGLYEQYF.

The chain links TRBV27 to TRBJ2-1; D is perhaps TRBD1 (6 bases). Trimming cost V 5 bases and J 15 bases, with 20 bases left between them. This CDR3 region has 13 residues. Germline V lookup: CDR1 MNHEY, CDR2 SMNVEV (reference sequence). The CDR3 nucleotides are TGTGCCAGCAGTCCCCTCGGGGATCTAGGGGGGTTCTTC. Its translation: CASSPLGDLGGFF.

The chain joins TRBV29-1 to TRBJ2-5, with 8 bases identical to TRBD2. The junction had 9 bases not matched to a gene; V was cut back by 4 bases and J by 2 bases. Germline V gene lookup returns CDR1 SQVTM and CDR2 ANQGSEA. This CDR3 region has 15 residues. CDR3 in DNA: TGCAGCGTTGCCCGGGGAGCGGGAGTTCAAGAGACCCAGTACTTC. It encodes CSVARGAGVQETQYF.

J is TRBJ2-7 and V is TRBV5-6; D remains ambiguous. The CDR3 contains 16 residues. Trimming took off 3 bases at V and 2 bases at J, with 18 bases between the two ends. Germline lookup yields CDR1 SGHDT and CDR2 YYEEEE. This chain's CDR3 is CASSSPKLWLPYEQYF. In DNA form, the CDR3 reads TGTGCCAGCAGCTCCCCGAAATTATGGCTCCCCTACGAGCAGTACTTC.

This chain links TRBV6-1 with TRBJ1-1; 9 bases fit TRBD1. CDR3 length: 14 residues. Germline CDR1 is MNHNS and CDR2 is SASEGT. V shed 7 bases, J shed 4 bases, and the junction held 7 bases outside the gene matches. CDR3 coding DNA: TGTGCCAGCACTGGGACAGGGTCATTCACTGAAGCTTTCTTT. It yields the protein CASTGTGSFTEAFF.

This clone appeared a few times. The chain recombines TRBV5-1 with TRBJ2-3; possible D gene TRBD1, 5 bases. Trimming cost V 4 bases and J 3 bases, with 18 bases left between them. The CDR3 sequence is 16 residues long. Germline V gene sequence: CDR1 SGHRS, CDR2 YFSETQ. CDR3 sequence reads: CASSVRGPTKTDTQYF. The CDR3 bases are TGCGCCAGCAGCGTAAGGGGCCCCACCAAAACAGATACGCAGTATTTT. Full variable domain (outside the CDR3, taken from reference TRBV5-1 and TRBJ2-3): KAGVTQTPRYLIKTRGQQVTLSCSPISGHRSVSWYQQTPGQGLQFLFEYFSETQRNKGNFPGRFSGRQFSNSRSEMNVSTLELGDSALYLCASSVRGPTKTDTQYFGPGTRLTVL.

The chain recombines TRBV7-8 with TRBJ2-5; no reliable D call. This CDR3 region has 12 residues. V lost 1 base and J lost 6, with 6 bases in between. Looked up from germline, CDR1 is SGHVS and CDR2 is FQNEAQ. CDR3 nucleotide sequence: TGTGCCAGCAGCTTAGATTTCAAGACCCAGTACTTC. The encoded protein is CASSLDFKTQYF.

This clone appeared a single time. This sequence joins TRBV18 and TRBJ2-2; D is possibly TRBD1 (6 bases). Trimming pared 0 bases from V and 8 bases from J, leaving 10 bases between. This CDR3 region has 14 residues. Germline CDR1 reads KGHSH; CDR2 reads LQKENI. The CDR3 DNA is TGTGCCAGCTCACCACCGGGGGCCAGGGGGGAGCTGTTTTTT. This codes for CASSPPGARGELFF. The full variable domain, in which reference TRBV18 and TRBJ2-2 provide the parts outside the CDR3, is NAGVMQNPRHLVRRRGQEARLRCSPMKGHSHVYWYRQLPEEGLKFMVYLQKENIIDESGMPKERFSAEFPKEGPSILRIQQVVRGDSAAYFCASSPPGARGELFFGEGSRLTVL.

The chain employs TRBV7-6 and TRBJ1-1; TRBD1 matches 9 bases. There are 16 residues in the CDR3. The V gene's germline CDR1 is SGHVS and CDR2 FNYEAQ. The trim removed 5 bases at V and 0 bases at J, leaving 7 bases unmatched. The DNA of the CDR3 is TGTGCCAGCAGCGTACAGACAGGGGGGATGAACACTGAAGCTTTCTTT. Translated: CASSVQTGGMNTEAFF.

The count of this clone is one. The chain uses TRBV7-2 and TRBJ2-2; weak D call: TRBD1 (5 bases). The CDR3 is made up of 14 amino acids. Germline loops: CDR1 SGHTA, CDR2 FQGNSA. Trimming shortened V by 5 bases and J by 5 bases, and 12 bases separated the two germline ends. Here the CDR3 reads CASSQTVYTGELFF. The CDR3 DNA reads TGTGCCAGCAGCCAGACAGTCTATACCGGGGAGCTGTTTTTT. The complete variable domain, with remaining parts taken from reference TRBV7-2 and TRBJ2-2, reads GAGVSQSPSNKVTEKGKDVELRCDPISGHTALYWYRQSLGQGLEFLIYFQGNSAPDKSGLPSDRFSAERTGGSVSTLTIQRTQQEDSAVYLCASSQTVYTGELFFGEGSRLTVL.

The rearrangement uses TRBV28 and TRBJ2-7, with 8 positions matching TRBD1. The CDR3 covers 18 residues. V gave up 3 bases and J gave up 0 bases; unmatched junction bases: 13. The V gene's germline CDR1 is MDHEN and CDR2 SYDVKM. The CDR3, as DNA: TGTGCCAGCAGTTTTGGTATACCCGGTGGGACAGGCTCCTACGAGCAGTACTTC. Its protein is CASSFGIPGGTGSYEQYF.

The chain carries TRBV5-1 and TRBJ1-3; 9 bases agree with TRBD1. CDR3 length: 15 residues. With 4 bases clipped from V and 2 bases from J, the junction kept 4 bases outside the gene matches. CDR1 and CDR2 from the germline V gene are SGHRS and YFSETQ. DNA for the CDR3: TGCGCCAGCAGCCATGACAGGGGGACTGGAAACACCATATATTTT. It encodes CASSHDRGTGNTIYF.

This chain uses TRBV28 with TRBJ2-5, with TRBD1 matching 7 bases. Losses at the gene ends were 6 bases for V and 0 bases for J; bases not matched to a gene: 16. CDR3 length: 18 residues. The V gene's germline CDR1 is MDHEN and CDR2 SYDVKM. Written as DNA, the CDR3 is TGTGCCAGCAGCGGAGATGACAGGGAGCAAGTGTACCAAGAGACCCAGTACTTC. This gives the protein CASSGDDREQVYQETQYF. The complete variable domain, with remaining parts taken from reference TRBV28 and TRBJ2-5, reads DVKVTQSSRYLVKRTGEKVFLECVQDMDHENMFWYRQDPGLGLRLIYFSYDVKMKEKGDIPEGYSVSREKKERFSLILESASTNQTSMYLCASSGDDREQVYQETQYFGPGTRLLVL.

The genes are TRBV28 and TRBJ2-1, with D maybe TRBD1 (6 bases). Germline assignment: CDR1 MDHEN and CDR2 SYDVKM. This CDR3 comprises 12 residues. The V end lost 6 bases, the J end lost 13 bases, and 16 bases lay between the germline ends. The CDR3, as DNA: TGTGCCAGCAGAGGACAGTACGGGGATCAGTTCTTC. Translating it yields CASRGQYGDQFF.

This clone appeared once. The chain uses TRBV5-1 and TRBJ2-5; 11 bases are shared with TRBD1. Germline V CDR1 and CDR2: SGHRS, YFSETQ. The length of the CDR3 is 17 residues. J lost 1 base, V lost 2 bases, and 7 bases had no gene match. The CDR3 region is CASSLTRTGGPQETQYF. The CDR3 DNA follows: TGCGCCAGCAGCTTAACGAGGACAGGGGGCCCCCAAGAGACCCAGTACTTC.

The chain uses TRBV6-1 and TRBJ2-5; D remains unclear. Trimming pared 2 bases from V and 5 bases from J, leaving 12 bases between. Germline V gene data show CDR1 as MNHNS and CDR2 as SASEGT. CDR3 length equals 14 residues. CDR3 amino acids: CASSESRSGETQYF. The CDR3 bases are TGTGCCAGCAGTGAATCCCGGAGTGGGGAGACCCAGTACTTC.

This sequence joins TRBV7-2 and TRBJ2-6, with D maybe TRBD2 (5 bases). The germline gives CDR1 SGHTA, CDR2 FQGNSA. The CDR3 totals 15 residues. V lost 7 bases and J 4 bases, leaving 14 bases between the germline ends. The CDR3 sequence: CASTPRGNGANVLTF. The CDR3 DNA reads TGTGCCAGCACCCCCAGAGGGAACGGGGCCAACGTCCTGACTTTC.